The T cell receptor beta chain described here comes from a study of cytomegalovirus exposure and HLA in healthy donors. In the PCR, 60 Vbeta and 13 Jbeta primers were used. Profiling relied on immunoSEQ multiplex PCR, and the TCRdb table lists in-frame clones only, not all of them. The sample shows some 140,000 clones, about 80% of them seen only once. After removal of 8 bases from V and 6 bases from J, the junction contained 7 bases not matched to a gene. CDR1 is ENHRY and CDR2 is SYGVKD in the germline V gene. This CDR3 contains 13 residues. With respect to this clone: Its antigen is as yet unknown.

General study results and limits: Apart from CMV serostatus, no immune exposure information was available. The classifier, whose performance was assessed in both the original and validation cohorts, reportedly diagnosed cytomegalovirus status with high specificity and sensitivity. Cytomegalovirus-associated TCR beta chains were listed, numbering 164.

The material sequenced was PBMCs. The gene calls are TRBV10-3 and TRBJ2-1, with TRBD2 matching over 7 bases. The origin of this receptor is a man aged 25 to 40 in good health and CMV-seronegative. The CDR3 DNA follows: TGTGCCATCGGGGGAGGGGCGGGCAATGAGCAGTTCTTC. This codes for CAIGGGAGNEQFF.